This TCR beta chain was found in a study of CD8 T cells in ankylosing spondylitis. TCRdb called the 5' RACE reads again in MiXCR, with one record for every CDR3 protein. The sample carries about 200,000 distinct CDR3 sequences, under 30% recorded once. General study results and limits: What appeared characteristic of ankylosing spondylitis blood was a TCR beta motif of several highly homologous variants. Disease-associated clonotypes exhibited CD8+ identity and were relatively infrequent in peripheral blood. Disease-associated clones were reportedly significantly overrepresented in matched ankylosing spondylitis synovial fluid.

Per germline, CDR1 SGHTA and CDR2 FQGNSA. Trimming removed 5 bases from V and 2 bases from J; junction bases left unmatched: 6. This CDR3 is 16 amino acids long. This clonotype was recorded many times. What it recognizes is unknown. The sequenced sample consisted of blood, either unsorted or a sorted T cell fraction (not recorded which). The chain uses TRBV7-2 and TRBJ1-5; TRBD1 aligns across 10 bases. The receptor was isolated from a male donor with ankylosing spondylitis or in good health (not recorded which). Here the CDR3 DNA reads TGTGCCAGCAGCAACGGACAGGGGGGAGGCAATCAGCCCCAGCATTTT. Translating gives CASSNGQGGGNQPQHF.